The source of this T cell receptor beta chain is a study of control samples from healthy donors and cancer patients. This table comes from immunoSEQ multiplex PCR, and its TCRdb copy is limited to in-frame clones, with some not included. Of 90,000 to 130,000 clones in the sample, just under 85% were seen once. The V and J ends lost 6 bases and 9 bases respectively, with 15 bases between them. The CDR3 is 12 amino acids. CDR1 and CDR2 from the germline V gene are SNHLY and FYNNEI. This clone was seen more than once but under ten times. The sequenced material came from blood. V gene TRBV2 combines with J gene TRBJ2-7; D is tentatively TRBD1 or TRBD2 (5 bases each). The sequence derives from a man aged 18 to 29 in good health. The DNA for the CDR3 is TGTGCCAGCAGGGGGGACGGCGTTGGGCAGTACGTC. Translating it yields CASRGDGVGQYV.